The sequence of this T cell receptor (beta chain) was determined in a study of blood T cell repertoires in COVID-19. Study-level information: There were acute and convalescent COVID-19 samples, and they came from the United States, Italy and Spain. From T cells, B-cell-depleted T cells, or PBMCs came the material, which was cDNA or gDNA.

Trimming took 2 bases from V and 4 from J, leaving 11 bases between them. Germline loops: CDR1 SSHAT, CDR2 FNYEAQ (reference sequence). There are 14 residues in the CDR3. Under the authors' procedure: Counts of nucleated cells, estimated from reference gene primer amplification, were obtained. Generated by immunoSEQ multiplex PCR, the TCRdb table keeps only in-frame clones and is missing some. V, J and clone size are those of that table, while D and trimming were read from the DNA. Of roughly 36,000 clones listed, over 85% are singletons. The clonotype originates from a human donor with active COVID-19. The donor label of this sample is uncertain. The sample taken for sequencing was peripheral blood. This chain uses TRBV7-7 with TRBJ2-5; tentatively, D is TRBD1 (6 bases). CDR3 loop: CASSLSGRGETQYF. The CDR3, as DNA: TGTGCCAGCAGCTTAAGCGGCAGGGGAGAGACCCAGTACTTC.